This TCR beta chain was profiled in a study of CD8 T cells in Susac syndrome. An amount of RNA that ranged from roughly 0.5 to 1 ug was reverse transcribed with random hexamers. Amplification of the TCR beta CDR3 was carried out by immunoSEQ multiplex PCR, which spanned a total of 54 Vbeta and 13 Jbeta segments. TCRdb reanalysed the immunoSEQ multiplex PCR reads using MiXCR and keeps one entry per CDR3 protein. This sample carries approximately 120,000 distinct CDR3 sequences, approximately 90% of them seen once, and the ten largest clones take about 0.25%. This CDR3 region has 15 residues. Between the trimmed V and J ends, which lost 4 bases and 2 bases, there was a span of 15 bases. CDR1 is SGHTA and CDR2 is FQGNSA in the germline V gene. The authors carried out high-throughput sequencing of TCR beta. They applied it to CD8+ and CD4+ T cells obtained from blood. The multiple sclerosis controls comprised treatment-naive patients whose relapsing-remitting disease was stable or active. Negative isolation was applied to CD8+ and CD4+ T cells, and FACS enrichment was applied to TEMRA cells.

Material: CD8+ T cells from PBMCs. This TCR was sampled from a human donor with multiple sclerosis. The chain has TRBV7-2 and TRBJ2-7; perhaps D is TRBD1 or TRBD2 (5 bases each). The CDR3 nucleotides read TGTGCCAGCAGCTCAGCCGGGACGGTGACCTACGAGCAGTACTTC. Its translation: CASSSAGTVTYEQYF.